This T cell receptor (beta chain) was captured by sequencing in a study of regulatory T cells in long-lasting Graves disease. Study-level findings and limits: Persistent disease showed a preference for TRBV28, TRBJ1-2 and TRBJ2-5.

Building the TCR beta libraries relied on iRepertoire HTBI primers, and CDR3 regions underwent Arm-PCR. TCRdb reanalysed the multiplex PCR reads using MiXCR and keeps one entry per CDR3 protein. The sample has about 420,000 distinct CDR3 sequences, 20% to 25% seen once; the top ten hold roughly a quarter. The CDR3 covers 15 residues. Trimming took 7 bases from V and 4 from J, leaving 14 bases between them. Of note for this clonotype: No antigen is known for it.

The sample's time point: persistent/refractory GD, antithyroid drugs over 5 years with positive TRAb. Extracted PBMC RNA gave rise to the TCR library. It was an endocrinology department in Xi'an, China, that provided the patients. The material was peripheral blood mononuclear cells (PBMCs), obtained when the disease was refractory, from a patient treated with antithyroid drugs. The clonotype originates from a female donor with Graves disease. The chain carries TRBV12-3 or TRBV12-4 and TRBJ2-6; D may correspond to TRBD1 or TRBD2 (5 bases each). CDR3 coding DNA: TGTGCCAGCACCCCTCGGGGCTCCGGGGCCAACGTCCTGACTTTC. Protein product: CASTPRGSGANVLTF.